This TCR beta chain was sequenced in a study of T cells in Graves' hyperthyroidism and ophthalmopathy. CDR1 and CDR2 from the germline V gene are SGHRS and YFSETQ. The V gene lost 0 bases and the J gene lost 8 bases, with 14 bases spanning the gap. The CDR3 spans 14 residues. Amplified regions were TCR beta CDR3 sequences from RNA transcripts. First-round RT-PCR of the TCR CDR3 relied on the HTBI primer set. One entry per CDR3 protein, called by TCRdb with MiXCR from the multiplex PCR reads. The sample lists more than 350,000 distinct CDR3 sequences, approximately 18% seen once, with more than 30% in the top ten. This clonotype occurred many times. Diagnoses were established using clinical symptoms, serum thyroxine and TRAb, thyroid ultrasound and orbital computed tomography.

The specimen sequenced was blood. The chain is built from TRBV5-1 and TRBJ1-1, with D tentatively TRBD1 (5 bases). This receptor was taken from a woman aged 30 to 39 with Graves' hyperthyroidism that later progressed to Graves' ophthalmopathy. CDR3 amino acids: CASSLASGTGEAFF. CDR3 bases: TGCGCCAGCAGCTTGGCCTCCGGGACGGGAGAAGCTTTCTTT. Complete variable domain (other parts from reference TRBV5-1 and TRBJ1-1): KAGVTQTPRYLIKTRGQQVTLSCSPISGHRSVSWYQQTPGQGLQFLFEYFSETQRNKGNFPGRFSGRQFSNSRSEMNVSTLELGDSALYLCASSLASGTGEAFFGQGTRLTVV.